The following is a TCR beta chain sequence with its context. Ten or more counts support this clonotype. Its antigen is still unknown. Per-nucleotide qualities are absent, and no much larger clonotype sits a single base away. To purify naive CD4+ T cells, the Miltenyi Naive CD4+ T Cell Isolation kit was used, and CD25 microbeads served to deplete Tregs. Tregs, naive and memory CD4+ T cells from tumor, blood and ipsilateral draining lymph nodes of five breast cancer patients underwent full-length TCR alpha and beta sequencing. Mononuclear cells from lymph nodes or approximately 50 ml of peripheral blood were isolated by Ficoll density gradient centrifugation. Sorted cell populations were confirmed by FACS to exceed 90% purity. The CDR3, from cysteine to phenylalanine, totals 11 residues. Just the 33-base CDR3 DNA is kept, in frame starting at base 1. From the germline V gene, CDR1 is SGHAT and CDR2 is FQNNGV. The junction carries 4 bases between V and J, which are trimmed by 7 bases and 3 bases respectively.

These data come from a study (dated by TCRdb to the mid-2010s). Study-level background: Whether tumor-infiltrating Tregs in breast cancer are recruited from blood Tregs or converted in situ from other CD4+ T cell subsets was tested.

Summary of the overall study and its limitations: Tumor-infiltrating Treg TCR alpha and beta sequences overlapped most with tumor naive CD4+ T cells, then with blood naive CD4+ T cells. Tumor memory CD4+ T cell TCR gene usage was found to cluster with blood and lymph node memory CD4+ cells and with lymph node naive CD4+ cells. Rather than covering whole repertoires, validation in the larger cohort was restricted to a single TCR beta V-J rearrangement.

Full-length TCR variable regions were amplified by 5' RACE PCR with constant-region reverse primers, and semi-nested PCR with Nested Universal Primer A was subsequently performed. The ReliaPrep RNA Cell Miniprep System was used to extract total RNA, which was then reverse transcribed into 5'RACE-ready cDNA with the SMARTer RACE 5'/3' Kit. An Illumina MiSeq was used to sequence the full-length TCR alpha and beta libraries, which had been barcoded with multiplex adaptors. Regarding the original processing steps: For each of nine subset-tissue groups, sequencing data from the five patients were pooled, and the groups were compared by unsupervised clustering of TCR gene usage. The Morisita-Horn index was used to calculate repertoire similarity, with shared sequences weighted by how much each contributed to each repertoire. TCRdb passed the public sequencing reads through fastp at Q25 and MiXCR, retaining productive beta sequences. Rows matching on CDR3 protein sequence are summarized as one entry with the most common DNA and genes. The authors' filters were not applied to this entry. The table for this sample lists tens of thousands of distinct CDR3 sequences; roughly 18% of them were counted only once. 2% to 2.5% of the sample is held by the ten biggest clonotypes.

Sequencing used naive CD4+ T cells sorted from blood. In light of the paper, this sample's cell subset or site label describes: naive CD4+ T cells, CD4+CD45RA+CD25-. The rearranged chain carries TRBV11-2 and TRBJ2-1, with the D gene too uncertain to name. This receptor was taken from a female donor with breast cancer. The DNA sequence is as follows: TGTGCCAGCACCGACTACAATGAGCAGTTCTTC. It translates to CASTDYNEQFF.